This T cell receptor (beta chain) was recorded in a study of blood T cell repertoires in COVID-19. Study context: The samples span acute and convalescent COVID-19 from the United States, Italy and Spain.

As processed by the authors: Using reference gene primer amplification, nucleated cell counts were estimated. Clones were read by immunoSEQ multiplex PCR, and TCRdb kept only the in-frame ones, dropping some. The V and J calls and clone size are taken from that table; D and trimming were inferred from the DNA. The sample shows about 40,000 clones, 86% of them seen only once. V dropped 6 bases and J dropped 0 bases, with 4 bases sitting between them. The CDR3 contains 11 residues. Germline V CDR1 and CDR2: DFQATT, SNEGSKA (reference sequence). The receptor's source is a man in his forties or fifties in a cohort sampled during active COVID-19. The sequenced sample consisted of peripheral blood. The V call is TRBV20-1, the J call TRBJ2-3; unclear D gene. Here the CDR3 DNA reads TGCAGTGCCGGGAGCACAGATACGCAGTATTTT. It is translated as CSAGSTDTQYF.